Shown below are 26 T cell receptor beta chains from a single sample sequenced in a study of lymphopenia after photon versus proton radiotherapy (dated by TCRdb to between 2018 and 2020). The library was prepared using the immunoSEQ multiplex PCR assay. As stored in TCRdb, this immuneACCESS dataset retains in-frame rearrangements with V and J assigned. A fraction of the clones does not appear; measured against another copy, unresolved V genes explain less than half of the discrepancy, and the remainder lacks a known reason. Recorded for this sample are about 24,000 clones; around four fifths of them occurred a single time. Roughly 24% of the sample is taken by the ten largest. The specimen comprised peripheral blood, sampled from a patient treated with photon-based radiotherapy. All receptors come from a middle-aged man with gastric cancer.

The rearrangement links TRBV19 to TRBJ2-7; TRBD1 agrees at 7 bases. Per germline, CDR1 LNHDA and CDR2 SQIVND (reference sequence). V trimming: 3 bases; J trimming: 2 bases; junction bases outside the gene matches: 4. The CDR3 spans 14 residues. The CDR3 bases are TGTGCCAGTAGTATGTGGACAGGACCCTACGAGCAGTACTTC. It yields the protein CASSMWTGPYEQYF.

This chain uses TRBV11-3 with TRBJ2-1; a weak D match, TRBD2 (5 bases). The germline gives CDR1 SGHNT, CDR2 YENEEA. V was clipped by 5 bases and J by 0 bases, with 11 bases between them. This CDR3 comprises 15 residues. This CDR3 reads CASSLVRDSYNEQFF. In DNA form, the CDR3 reads TGTGCCAGCAGCCTCGTCCGGGACTCCTACAATGAGCAGTTCTTC.

J is TRBJ2-7 and V is TRBV21-1; no check of the table's D call, TRBD1, against the DNA was made. TRBV21-1 is reported as a pseudogene. The CDR3 sequence is 15 residues long. The CDR3 loop reads CASSKRDRGLNEQYF. The DNA of the CDR3 is TGTGCCAGCAGCAAACGGGACAGGGGGCTTAACGAGCAGTACTTC.

This chain uses TRBV27 with TRBJ1-4; D remains ambiguous. V dropped 6 bases and J dropped 7 bases, with 9 bases sitting between them. Germline lookup yields CDR1 MNHEY and CDR2 SMNVEV (reference sequence). The CDR3 is 12 amino acids. The CDR3 DNA reads as TGTGCCAGCAGAGGAGGGCGTGAAAAACTGTTTTTT. Its translation: CASRGGREKLFF.

The gene calls are TRBV27 and TRBJ2-3, with a possible D match to TRBD1 (7 bases). V was trimmed by 8 bases and J by 3 bases, leaving 18 bases between them. This CDR3 contains 15 residues. Germline CDR1 is MNHEY and CDR2 is SMNVEV (reference sequence). The CDR3 protein is CASCVQQGRTDTQYF. The CDR3, as DNA: TGTGCCAGCTGTGTCCAACAGGGGAGGACAGATACGCAGTATTTT.

This sequence joins TRBV10-3 and TRBJ1-6; D unresolved. V was shortened by 3 bases and J by 4 bases, with 1 base between the two germline ends. Germline CDR1 is ENHRY and CDR2 is SYGVKD. The CDR3 runs 12 residues. The CDR3 loop reads CAISDYNSPLHF. CDR3 nucleotide sequence: TGTGCCATCAGTGATTATAATTCACCCCTCCACTTT.

The chain is built from TRBV7-9 and TRBJ1-1; D is perhaps TRBD1 (6 bases). The germline V gene encodes CDR1 SEHNR and CDR2 FQNEAQ (reference sequence). The V end was cut by 4 bases, the J end by 5 bases, with 14 bases between. CDR3 size: 14 residues. The CDR3 DNA follows: TGTGCCAGCAGCTCCCAGGGAGGGGGGACTGAAGCTTTCTTT. It is translated as CASSSQGGGTEAFF.

In its sample, this clone was seen a few times. The genes are TRBV6-6 and TRBJ2-1; unclear D gene. Germline-derived CDR1 and CDR2 are MNHNY and SVGAGI (reference sequence). V was clipped by 6 bases and J by 6 bases, with 6 bases between them. CDR3 length equals 11 residues. The CDR3 is CASSPVNEQFF. The CDR3 DNA reads as TGTGCCAGCAGCCCGGTCAATGAGCAGTTCTTC.

This CDR3 is CASSASGSNIQYF. The CDR3 DNA follows: TGTGCCAGCAGTGCCTCTGGGTCTAACATTCAGTACTTC. V and J are TRBV6-1 and TRBJ2-4, with D unclear. Between the trimmed V and J ends, which lost 4 bases and 7 bases, there was a span of 11 bases. This CDR3 region has 13 residues. Germline V CDR1 and CDR2: MNHNS, SASEGT.

This clone was recorded only once. V gene TRBV2 combines with J gene TRBJ2-4, with D unresolved. This CDR3 has 14 amino acids. Germline V gene sequence: CDR1 SNHLY, CDR2 FYNNEI. Trimming stripped 2 bases from V and 0 bases from J, with 5 bases between. The CDR3 protein is CASSEYRAKNIQYF. The CDR3 DNA is TGTGCCAGCAGTGAATATAGAGCCAAAAACATTCAGTACTTC.

This clone was observed a single time. The gene calls are TRBV18 and TRBJ2-3, with unresolved D. Trimming took 2 bases from V and 2 from J, leaving 11 bases between them. Germline assignment: CDR1 KGHSH and CDR2 LQKENI. The CDR3 consists of 15 residues. CDR3: CASSPGIGTTDTQYF. The CDR3 bases are TGTGCCAGCTCACCAGGGATAGGCACCACAGATACGCAGTATTTT.

The V and J genes are TRBV9 and TRBJ1-2; maybe TRBD1 (5 bases). CDR3 size: 14 residues. The V end lost 0 bases, the J end lost 1 base, and 7 bases lay between the germline ends. Germline CDR1 is SGDLS and CDR2 is YYNGEE. The CDR3 region has the DNA TGTGCCAGCAGCGTAGAGCAGGGTAACTATGGCTACACCTTC. It translates to CASSVEQGNYGYTF.

The V call is TRBV13, the J call TRBJ2-3; D is perhaps TRBD1 (6 bases). CDR3 length equals 13 residues. The V gene's germline CDR1 is PRHDT and CDR2 FYEKMQ (reference sequence). Trimming left V 3 bases short and J 11 bases short, with 15 bases between. Written as DNA, the CDR3 is TGTGCCAGCAGCTTTAGGTCAGGGGTCGGGCAGTATTTT. It codes for CASSFRSGVGQYF.

A note on this clone: Distinct nucleotide sequences in the sample also encode this CDR3. This chain links TRBV7-3 with TRBJ1-1; D is unresolved. CDR1 and CDR2 (germline): SGHTA, FQGTGA. V lost 5 bases to trimming and J lost 1 base, with 8 bases between them. This CDR3 contains 13 residues. In nucleotides, the CDR3 is TGTGCCAGCAGCCGATCGGAGAACACTGAAGCTTTCTTT. Protein: CASSRSENTEAFF.

The gene calls are TRBV5-1 and TRBJ2-3, with TRBD2 identical over 7 bases. The CDR3 is made up of 15 amino acids. From germline, CDR1 is SGHRS and CDR2 YFSETQ. V lost 4 bases, J lost 0 bases, and 5 bases stayed unmatched. The CDR3 DNA is TGCGCCAGCAGCGGCGGACTAGTTAGCACAGATACGCAGTATTTT. This gives the protein CASSGGLVSTDTQYF.

The chain uses TRBV10-3 and TRBJ1-1, with 9 nucleotides matching TRBD1. Looked up from germline, CDR1 is ENHRY and CDR2 is SYGVKD. The V segment lost 10 bases and the J segment 5 bases; nucleotides outside the gene matches: 14. This CDR3 is 15 amino acids long. The CDR3 region has the DNA TGTGCCACTAGGAAACAGGGGGCCGGTGTTACTGAAGCTTTCTTT. Translating it yields CATRKQGAGVTEAFF.

The chain joins TRBV9 to TRBJ1-2; 7 nucleotides align to TRBD1. The CDR3 consists of 13 residues. V trimming: 4 bases; J trimming: 5 bases; junction bases outside the gene matches: 5. Looked up from germline, CDR1 is SGDLS and CDR2 is YYNGEE. The CDR3 DNA reads TGTGCCAGCAGCCCAGGGGGGGCTTATGGCTACACCTTC. It codes for CASSPGGAYGYTF.

Worth noting for this clone: One end of the junction is discordant with germline, which a read error may explain. Other DNA sequences in the sample encode the same CDR3. V gene TRBV13 combines with J gene TRBJ2-1, with D unresolved. Germline-derived CDR1 and CDR2 are PRHDT and FYEKMQ (reference sequence). CDR3 length: 12 residues. CDR3 sequence (DNA): TGCGCCAGCAGCCGTAGGGCGAATGAGCAGTTCTTC. Translation gives CASSRRANEQFF.

This chain uses TRBV12-5 with TRBJ1-6, with a tentative D call TRBD1 (5 bases). This CDR3 is built from 16 residues. Germline-derived CDR1 and CDR2 are LGHNT and FRNRAP. The V end lost 0 bases, the J end lost 2 bases, and 8 bases lay between the germline ends. DNA of the CDR3: TGTGCTAGTGGTTTGGTAGCGGGGCCCTATAATTCACCCCTCCACTTT. It codes for CASGLVAGPYNSPLHF.

The rearrangement links TRBV5-1 to TRBJ2-7; D is possibly TRBD2 (5 bases). The CDR3 runs 12 residues. CDR1 and CDR2 (germline): SGHRS, YFSETQ. V lost 0 bases, J lost 6 bases, and 7 bases lay in between. The CDR3 coding sequence is TGCGCCAGCAGCTTGGCCGGAGGCGAGCAGTACTTC. As protein: CASSLAGGEQYF.

The rearrangement uses TRBV13 and TRBJ2-3, with D hard to call. The ends were cut back, 5 bases at V and 1 base at J, with 13 bases in the middle. From germline, CDR1 is PRHDT and CDR2 FYEKMQ (reference sequence). The CDR3 length is 15 residues. Here the CDR3 DNA reads TGTGCCAGCAGCCCCCGGAAAGGCGGCACAGATACGCAGTATTTT. Translated, it gives CASSPRKGGTDTQYF.

The V and J genes are TRBV30 and TRBJ1-1; no clear D gene. Trimming took off 0 bases at V and 1 base at J, with 6 bases between the two ends. Germline CDR1 and CDR2: GTSNPN and SVGIG (reference sequence). The CDR3 covers 13 residues. In DNA, the CDR3 is TGTGCCTGGAGTGTACAATCGAACACTGAAGCTTTCTTT. Its protein is CAWSVQSNTEAFF. Looking up the rest from reference TRBV30 and TRBJ1-1 gives the full variable domain: SQTIHQWPATLVQPVGSPLSLECTVEGTSNPNLYWYRQAAGRGLQLLFYSVGIGQISSEVPQNLSASRPQDRQFILSSKKLLLSDSGFYLCAWSVQSNTEAFFGQGTRLTVV.

The rearrangement uses TRBV5-1 and TRBJ1-2, with no clear D. Germline CDR1 SGHRS, CDR2 YFSETQ. This CDR3 has 14 amino acids. V lost 0 bases to trimming and J lost 0 bases, with 6 bases between them. CDR3 region: CASSLDSSNYGYTF. The CDR3 DNA follows: TGCGCCAGCAGCTTGGACTCTTCTAACTATGGCTACACCTTC.

The V gene is TRBV7-9, the J gene TRBJ2-6; D call uncertain. This CDR3 spans 16 amino acids. Germline CDR1 SEHNR, CDR2 FQNEAQ (reference sequence). The germline V and J ends were trimmed by 4 bases and 0 bases, with 10 bases remaining between them. The CDR3 region is CASSYRTGSGANVLTF. CDR3 DNA: TGTGCCAGCAGCTATAGGACGGGCTCTGGGGCCAACGTCCTGACTTTC.

V usage is TRBV6-4 and J usage is TRBJ1-1; D is possibly TRBD1 (6 bases). The length of the CDR3 is 14 residues. Deletions cut 6 bases from V and 5 bases from J, with 16 bases between. In germline, CDR1 is MRHNA, CDR2 SNTAGT. This chain's CDR3 is CASSPGGAGTEAFF. CDR3 coding DNA: TGTGCCAGCAGCCCGGGGGGGGCTGGGACTGAAGCTTTCTTT.

The chain's CDR3 is CASSPRPVANIPKETQYF. The CDR3 DNA follows: TGTGCCAGCTCACCACGGCCCGTGGCAAATATACCAAAGGAGACCCAGTACTTC. The chain recombines TRBV18 with TRBJ2-5; D is unresolved. The germline V gene has CDR1 KGHSH and CDR2 LQKENI. V was pared by 1 base and J by 5 bases, with 23 bases between. The CDR3 runs 18 residues.